This T cell receptor beta chain was profiled in a study of shared clonotypes between healthy human individuals. The study separated CD4+ cells into CD45RA+ naive and CD45RA-negative memory subsets. This table comes from immunoSEQ multiplex PCR, and its TCRdb copy is limited to in-frame clones, with some not included. The sample holds approximately 1,500,000 clones; more than 95% are singletons and the top ten take about 1.2%. This CDR3 comprises 14 residues. V lost 4 bases to trimming and J lost 8 bases, with 15 bases between them. The germline CDR1 and CDR2 sequences are SGHNT and YYREEE (reference sequence).

The TCR comes from a man aged 25-45 years in good health. What was sequenced was naive CD4+ T cells sorted from blood. Indicated subset: CD45RA+ positively selected. The rearrangement joins TRBV5-4 to TRBJ2-2, with D possibly TRBD2 on 6 matching bases. The CDR3 reads CASSLQGGFGELFF. CDR3 nucleotide sequence: TGTGCCAGCAGCCTCCAGGGAGGTTTTGGGGAGCTGTTTTTT.